This T cell receptor (beta chain) was captured in a study of T cells after yellow fever vaccination. About the study: Preparation of fractions with low cell numbers was performed using SMART-Seq v4 Ultra Low Input.

The length of the CDR3 is 14 residues. Per germline, CDR1 SGHTA and CDR2 FQGNSA. The V end lost 5 bases, the J end lost 6 bases, and 13 bases lay between the germline ends. Researchers made TCR cDNA using 5'RACE template switching, and this step added a universal primer site and UMIs. TCRdb processed the 5' RACE reads anew with MiXCR; each CDR3 protein has one entry. The profile covers about 340,000 distinct CDR3 sequences, with about 4% appearing a single time and approximately 25% taken by the ten largest. This clonotype has ten or more counts. Its target is not known. General study points: Weaker overall was a secondary response that nonetheless peaked faster, on day 5 versus 15.

The chain recombines TRBV7-2 with TRBJ2-2, with D uncertain. The sample here was PBMCs, taken 5 days after the yellow fever booster vaccination. This receptor was identified in a man between 18 and 29 years old who received the YFV17D yellow fever vaccine. The CDR3 coding sequence is TGTGCCAGCAGCCCGTGGGCAGGATCCGGGGAGCTGTTTTTT. Amino acid sequence: CASSPWAGSGELFF.